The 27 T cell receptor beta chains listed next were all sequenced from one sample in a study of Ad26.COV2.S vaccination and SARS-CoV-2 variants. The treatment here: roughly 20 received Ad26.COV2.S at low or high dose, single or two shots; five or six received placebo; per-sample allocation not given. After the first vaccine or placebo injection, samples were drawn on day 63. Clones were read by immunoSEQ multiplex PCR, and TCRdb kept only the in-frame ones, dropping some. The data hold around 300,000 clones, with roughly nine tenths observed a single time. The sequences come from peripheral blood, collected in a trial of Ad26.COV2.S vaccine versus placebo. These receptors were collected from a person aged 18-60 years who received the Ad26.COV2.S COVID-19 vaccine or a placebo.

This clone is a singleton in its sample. CDR3 nucleotide sequence: TGTGCCAGCAGTGAAAGGAGCGGGAGGCCTTACAATGAGCAGTTCTTC. Its protein is CASSERSGRPYNEQFF. The V gene is TRBV2, the J gene TRBJ2-1; 9 positions agree with TRBD2. The CDR3 covers 16 residues. The J segment lost 4 bases and the V segment lost 2 bases, leaving 6 bases of the junction unmatched. Germline CDR1 and CDR2: SNHLY and FYNNEI. Looking up the rest from reference TRBV2 and TRBJ2-1 gives the full variable domain: EPEVTQTPSHQVTQMGQEVILRCVPISNHLYFYWYRQILGQKVEFLVSFYNNEISEKSEIFDDQFSVERPDGSNFTLKIRSTKLEDSAMYFCASSERSGRPYNEQFFGPGTRLTVL.

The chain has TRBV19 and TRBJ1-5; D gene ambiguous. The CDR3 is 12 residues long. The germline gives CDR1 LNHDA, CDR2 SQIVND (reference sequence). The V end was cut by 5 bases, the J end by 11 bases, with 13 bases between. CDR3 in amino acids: CASSAPGVAQHF. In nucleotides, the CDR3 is TGTGCCAGTAGTGCCCCTGGGGTTGCCCAGCATTTT.

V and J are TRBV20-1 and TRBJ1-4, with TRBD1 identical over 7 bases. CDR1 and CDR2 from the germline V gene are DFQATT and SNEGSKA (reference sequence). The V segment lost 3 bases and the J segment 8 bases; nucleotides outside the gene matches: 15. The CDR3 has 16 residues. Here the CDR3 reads CSASPLTGLVGEKLFF. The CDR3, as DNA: TGCAGTGCTAGTCCCCTGACAGGGCTAGTCGGAGAAAAACTGTTTTTT.

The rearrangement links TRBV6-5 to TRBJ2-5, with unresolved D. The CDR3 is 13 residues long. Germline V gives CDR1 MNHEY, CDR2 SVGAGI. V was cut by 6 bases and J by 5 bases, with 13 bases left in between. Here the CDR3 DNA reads TGTGCCAGCAGGTCGATAGGCTCGGAGACCCAGTACTTC. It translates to CASRSIGSETQYF.

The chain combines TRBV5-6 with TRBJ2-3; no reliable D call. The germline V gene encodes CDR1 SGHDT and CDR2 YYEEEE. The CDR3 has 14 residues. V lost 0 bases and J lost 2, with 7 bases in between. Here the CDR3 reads CASSLGRATDTQYF. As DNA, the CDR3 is TGTGCCAGCAGCTTGGGACGAGCCACAGATACGCAGTATTTT.

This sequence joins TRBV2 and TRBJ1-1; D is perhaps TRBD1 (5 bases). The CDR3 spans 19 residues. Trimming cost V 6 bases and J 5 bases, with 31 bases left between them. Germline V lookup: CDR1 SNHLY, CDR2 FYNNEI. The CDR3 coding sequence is TGTGCCAGCAGAGACCGCTTGTGGGGGGGGTCAGATGGGCGGACTGAAGCTTTCTTT. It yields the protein CASRDRLWGGSDGRTEAFF.

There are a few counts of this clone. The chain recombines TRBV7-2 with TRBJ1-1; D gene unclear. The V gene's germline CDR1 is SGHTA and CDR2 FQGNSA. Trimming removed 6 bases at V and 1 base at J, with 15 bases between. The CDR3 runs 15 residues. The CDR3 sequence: CASRPDPQRNTEAFF. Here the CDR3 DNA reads TGTGCCAGCAGGCCTGATCCCCAGAGGAACACTGAAGCTTTCTTT.

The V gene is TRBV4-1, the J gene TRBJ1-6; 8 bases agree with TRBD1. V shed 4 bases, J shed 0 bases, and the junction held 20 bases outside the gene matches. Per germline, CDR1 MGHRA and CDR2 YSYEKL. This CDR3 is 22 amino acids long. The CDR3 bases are TGCGCCAGCAGCCCCTCTCGACAGGGGCCCTTTCTACACAGCTCCTATAATTCACCCCTCCACTTT. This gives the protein CASSPSRQGPFLHSSYNSPLHF.

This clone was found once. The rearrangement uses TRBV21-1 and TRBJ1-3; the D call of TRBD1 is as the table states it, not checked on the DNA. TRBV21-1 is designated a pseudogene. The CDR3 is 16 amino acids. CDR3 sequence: CASSPRDRGEGNTIYF. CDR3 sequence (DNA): TGTGCCAGCAGCCCTCGGGACAGGGGTGAAGGAAACACCATATATTTT.

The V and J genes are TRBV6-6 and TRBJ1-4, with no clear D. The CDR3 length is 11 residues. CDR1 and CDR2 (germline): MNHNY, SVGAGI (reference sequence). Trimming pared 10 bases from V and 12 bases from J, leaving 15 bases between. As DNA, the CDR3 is TGTGCCATGGGAGATATGATGGAACTGTTTTTT. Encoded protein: CAMGDMMELFF.

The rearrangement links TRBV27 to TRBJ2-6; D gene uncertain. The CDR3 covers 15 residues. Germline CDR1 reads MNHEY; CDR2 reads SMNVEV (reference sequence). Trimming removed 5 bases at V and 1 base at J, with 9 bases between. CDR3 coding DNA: TGTGCCAGCAGTCCGTCCCCGTCTGGGGCCAACGTCCTGACTTTC. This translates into CASSPSPSGANVLTF.

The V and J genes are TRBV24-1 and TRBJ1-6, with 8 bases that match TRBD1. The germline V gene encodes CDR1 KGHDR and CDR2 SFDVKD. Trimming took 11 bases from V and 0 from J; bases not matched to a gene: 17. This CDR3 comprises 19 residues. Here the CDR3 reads CARNQGQGASLSYNSPLHF. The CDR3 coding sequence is TGTGCCAGAAACCAGGGGCAGGGGGCTTCGCTCTCCTATAATTCACCCCTCCACTTT.

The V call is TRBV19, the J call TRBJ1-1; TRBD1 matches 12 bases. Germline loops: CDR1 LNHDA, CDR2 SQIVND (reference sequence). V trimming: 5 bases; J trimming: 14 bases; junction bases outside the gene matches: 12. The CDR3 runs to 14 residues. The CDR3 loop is CASSSGTGGPETFF. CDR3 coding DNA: TGTGCCAGTAGTTCCGGGACAGGGGGCCCTGAAACCTTCTTT.

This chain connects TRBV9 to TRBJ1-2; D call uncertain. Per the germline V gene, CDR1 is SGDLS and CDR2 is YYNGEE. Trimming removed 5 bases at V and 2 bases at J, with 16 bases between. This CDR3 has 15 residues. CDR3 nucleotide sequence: TGTGCCAGCAGGGGAACAGCGATTTTAAACTATGGCTACACCTTC. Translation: CASRGTAILNYGYTF.

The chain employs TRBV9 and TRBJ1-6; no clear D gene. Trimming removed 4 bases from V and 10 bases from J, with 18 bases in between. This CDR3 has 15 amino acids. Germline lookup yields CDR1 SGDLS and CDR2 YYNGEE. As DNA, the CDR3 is TGTGCCAGCAGCCCTTTGTCCGCTACGGGGTCACCCCTCCACTTT. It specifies CASSPLSATGSPLHF.

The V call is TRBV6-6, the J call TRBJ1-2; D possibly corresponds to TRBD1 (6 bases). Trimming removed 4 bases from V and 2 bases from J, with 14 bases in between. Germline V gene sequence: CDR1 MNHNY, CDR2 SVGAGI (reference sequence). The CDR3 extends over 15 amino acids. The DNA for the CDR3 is TGTGCCAGCAGTTCAAACAGGGATGAGAACTATGGCTACACCTTC. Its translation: CASSSNRDENYGYTF.

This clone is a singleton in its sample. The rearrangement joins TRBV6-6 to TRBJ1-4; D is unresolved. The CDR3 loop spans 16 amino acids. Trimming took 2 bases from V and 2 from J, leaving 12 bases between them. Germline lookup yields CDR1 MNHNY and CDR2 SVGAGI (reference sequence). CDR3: CASSYTSAGTNEKLFF. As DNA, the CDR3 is TGTGCCAGCAGTTACACCTCGGCGGGGACTAATGAAAAACTGTTTTTT.

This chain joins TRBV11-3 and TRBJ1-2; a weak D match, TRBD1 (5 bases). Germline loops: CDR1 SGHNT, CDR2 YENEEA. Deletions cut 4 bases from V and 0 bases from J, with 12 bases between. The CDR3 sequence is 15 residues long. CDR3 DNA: TGTGCCAGCAGCTCCGAGAGGGGACCTAACTATGGCTACACCTTC. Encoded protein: CASSSERGPNYGYTF.

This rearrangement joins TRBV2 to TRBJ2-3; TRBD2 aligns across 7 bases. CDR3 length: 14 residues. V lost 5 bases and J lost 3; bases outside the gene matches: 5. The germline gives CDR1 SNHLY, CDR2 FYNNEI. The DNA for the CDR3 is TGTGCCAGCAGTCTTTTGGGGGGGACAGATACGCAGTATTTT. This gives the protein CASSLLGGTDTQYF.

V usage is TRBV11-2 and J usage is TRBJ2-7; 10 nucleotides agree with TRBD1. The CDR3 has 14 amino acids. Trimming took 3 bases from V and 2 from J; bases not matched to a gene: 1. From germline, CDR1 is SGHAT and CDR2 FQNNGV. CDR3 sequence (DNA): TGTGCCAGCAGCTTGGGGACAGGGGCCTACGAGCAGTACTTC. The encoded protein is CASSLGTGAYEQYF.

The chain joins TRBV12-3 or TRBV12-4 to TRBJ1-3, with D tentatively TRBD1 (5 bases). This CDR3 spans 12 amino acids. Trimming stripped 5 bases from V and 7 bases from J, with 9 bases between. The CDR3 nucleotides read TGTGCCAGCAGTGCCCGACAGAACACCATATATTTT. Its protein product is CASSARQNTIYF.

CDR3 protein: CASTRYRDMSFRDQPQHF. For the CDR3, the DNA is TGTGCCAGCACCCGATATAGGGACATGTCGTTCCGTGATCAGCCCCAGCATTTT. The gene calls are TRBV28 and TRBJ1-5; D perhaps matches TRBD1 (6 bases). Trimming left V 7 bases short and J 5 bases short, with 27 bases between. CDR1 and CDR2 from the germline V gene are MDHEN and SYDVKM. The CDR3 covers 18 residues.

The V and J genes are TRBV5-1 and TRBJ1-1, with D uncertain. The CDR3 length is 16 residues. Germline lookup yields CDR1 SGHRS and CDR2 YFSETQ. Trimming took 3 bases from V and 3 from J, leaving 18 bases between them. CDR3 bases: TGCGCCAGCAGCTCCATGGCCCCCGTTGGCGACACTGAAGCTTTCTTT. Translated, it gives CASSSMAPVGDTEAFF. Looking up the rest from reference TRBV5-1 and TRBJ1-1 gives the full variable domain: KAGVTQTPRYLIKTRGQQVTLSCSPISGHRSVSWYQQTPGQGLQFLFEYFSETQRNKGNFPGRFSGRQFSNSRSEMNVSTLELGDSALYLCASSSMAPVGDTEAFFGQGTRLTVV.

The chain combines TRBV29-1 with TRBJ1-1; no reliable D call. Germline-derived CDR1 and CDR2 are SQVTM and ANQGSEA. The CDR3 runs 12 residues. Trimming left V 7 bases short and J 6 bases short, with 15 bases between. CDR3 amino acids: CSASGPRSEAFF. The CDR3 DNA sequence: TGCAGCGCCTCCGGGCCTAGATCTGAAGCTTTCTTT.

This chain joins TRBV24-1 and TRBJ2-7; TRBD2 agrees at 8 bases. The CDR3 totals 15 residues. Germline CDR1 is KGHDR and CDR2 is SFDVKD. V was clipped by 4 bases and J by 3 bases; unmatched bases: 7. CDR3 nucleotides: TGTGCCACCAGTGAAGGGGGTAGCGGGATCTACGAGCAGTACGTC. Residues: CATSEGGSGIYEQYV.

The CDR3 spells CASSPWGGREETQYF. CDR3 DNA sequence: TGTGCCAGCAGCCCCTGGGGCGGGAGGGAAGAGACCCAGTACTTC. The rearrangement uses TRBV3-1 (or the pseudogene TRBV3-2) and TRBJ2-5, with TRBD2 matching 9 bases. Germline-derived CDR1 and CDR2 are LGHDT and YNNKEL (reference sequence). The length of the CDR3 is 15 residues. Germline trimming cut 4 bases from V and 3 bases from J; bases unmatched to any gene: 6.

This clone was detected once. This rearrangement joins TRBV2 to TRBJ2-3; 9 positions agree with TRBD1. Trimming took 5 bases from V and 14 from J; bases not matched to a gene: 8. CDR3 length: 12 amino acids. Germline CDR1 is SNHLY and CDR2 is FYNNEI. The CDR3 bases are TGTGCCAGCAGTCAAACGGGACAGGGATCGTATTTT. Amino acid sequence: CASSQTGQGSYF.